This entry describes one T cell receptor beta chain. This CDR3 is built from 13 residues. Germline lookup yields CDR1 MNHEY and CDR2 SMNVEV (reference sequence). The V end lost 5 bases, the J end lost 3 bases, and 11 bases lay between the germline ends. This sample was included in a study of blood T cell repertoires in COVID-19. Study as a whole: Acute and convalescent COVID-19 specimens originated in the United States, Italy and Spain. The cDNA or gDNA used as material had been derived from T cells, B-cell-depleted T cells, or PBMCs.

Sequencing used immunoSEQ multiplex PCR; TCRdb keeps in-frame clones, though not all of them. The sample has about 80,000 clones; 80% to 85% are singletons. This clonotype originated in a woman aged 65 to 85 with acute or convalescent COVID-19. The sequencing input was peripheral blood. V usage is TRBV27 and J usage is TRBJ2-7, with a possible D match to TRBD1 (5 bases). CDR3 sequence reads: CASSETVNYEQYF. CDR3 in DNA: TGTGCCAGCAGTGAGACAGTGAACTACGAGCAGTACTTC.